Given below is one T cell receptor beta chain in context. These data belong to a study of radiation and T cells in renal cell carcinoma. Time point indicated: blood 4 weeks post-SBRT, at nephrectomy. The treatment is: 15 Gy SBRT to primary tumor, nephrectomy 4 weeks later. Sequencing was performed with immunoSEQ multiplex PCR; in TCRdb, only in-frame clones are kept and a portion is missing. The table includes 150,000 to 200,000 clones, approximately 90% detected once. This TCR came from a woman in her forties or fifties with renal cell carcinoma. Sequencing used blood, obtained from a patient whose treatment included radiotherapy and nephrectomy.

The CDR3 is CATSSTGTVGGYTF. CDR3 nucleotides: TGTGCCACCAGCAGTACCGGGACAGTCGGTGGCTACACCTTC. The chain employs TRBV15 and TRBJ1-2, with 7 bases matching TRBD1. Germline V gene data show CDR1 as LNHNV and CDR2 as YYDKDF (reference sequence). The CDR3 runs to 14 residues. V was clipped by 3 bases and J by 7 bases; unmatched bases: 8.